This is a list of T cell receptor beta chains from one sample in a study of PD-1 blockade in mismatch repair-deficient tumors. TCRdb keeps only in-frame clones here, not all; method: immunoSEQ multiplex PCR. The table includes more than 90,000 clones, 70% to 80% detected once. The material sequenced was peripheral blood, taken about 60 weeks after starting pembrolizumab. These receptors were taken from an adult with mismatch repair-deficient cancer. Each CDR3 is given with its conserved first and last residue. The D gene is left open where the match is weak. Clone size appears in some rows only: once, few, many, or a class for an expanded clone.

D	size	J	V	length	DNA	CDR3
TRBD2	.	TRBJ2-1	TRBV11-3	12	TGTGCCAGCAGCTCTAGCGGGCCTGAGCAGTTCTTC	CASSSSGPEQFF
.	.	TRBJ2-2	TRBV6-6	14	TGTGCCAGCAGTCTCGGACTGCACACCGGGGAGCTGTTTTTT	CASSLGLHTGELFF
.	once	TRBJ2-5	TRBV19	15	TGTGCCAGTAGAGGTCCGTCCCTGGGGGGAGAGACCCAGTACTTC	CASRGPSLGGETQYF
TRBD2	.	TRBJ2-1	TRBV5-1	14	TGCGCCAGCAGCTTGGAGCCTAGCGGCAATGAGCAGTTCTTC	CASSLEPSGNEQFF
.	.	TRBJ2-3	TRBV4-2	15	TGTGCCAGCAGCCAAGTAAGTGGAAGCACAGATACGCAGTATTTT	CASSQVSGSTDTQYF
.	many	TRBJ2-2	TRBV7-9	14	TGTGCCAGCAGCCGGGACCAGAACACCGGGGAGCTGTTTTTT	CASSRDQNTGELFF
.	.	TRBJ2-1	TRBV7-9	19	TGTGCCAGCAGCTTATGGGGCAGGCGAGAGGGTGGGAGTCGGAATGAGCAGTTCTTC	CASSLWGRREGGSRNEQFF
.	.	TRBJ2-2	TRBV6-5	12	TGTGCCAGCAGGTCGAACACCGGGGAGCTGTTTTTT	CASRSNTGELFF
.	.	TRBJ2-1	TRBV30	14	TGTGCCTGGAGTTTGGGAAAGGTTAGGAATGAGCAGTTCTTC	CAWSLGKVRNEQFF
.	.	TRBJ1-5	TRBV2	14	TGTGCCAGCAGGGCAGAATGGGGCAATCAGCCCCAGCATTTT	CASRAEWGNQPQHF
.	.	TRBJ1-1	TRBV6-5	13	TGTGCCAGCAGTTACGGGCGTAACACTGAAGCTTTCTTT	CASSYGRNTEAFF
.	.	TRBJ2-7	TRBV14	13	TGTGCCAGCAGCCAAGATTTGGGTAGCGAGCAGTACTTC	CASSQDLGSEQYF
.	.	TRBJ1-5	TRBV7-3	16	TGTGCCAGCAGCGGGTCTTTGGAGTATAGCAATCAGCCCCAGCATTTT	CASSGSLEYSNQPQHF
.	.	TRBJ1-3	TRBV5-6	14	TGTGCCAGCAGCTTGGGGACCCAAGGAAACACCATATATTTT	CASSLGTQGNTIYF
TRBD1	.	TRBJ2-1	TRBV5-5	15	TGTGCCAGCAGCTCTCCGGGACAGGGGCGCGATGAGCAGTTCTTC	CASSSPGQGRDEQFF
.	few	TRBJ2-7	TRBV28	11	TGTGCCAGCAGGCGCACCTACGAGCAGTACTTC	CASRRTYEQYF
.	many	TRBJ1-2	TRBV29-1	12	TGCAGCACAAACAGAGATTCCTATGGCTACACCTTC	CSTNRDSYGYTF
.	.	TRBJ2-7	TRBV18	14	TGTGCCAGCTCACCAGGTCTCAGCTCCTACGAGCAGTACTTC	CASSPGLSSYEQYF
TRBD1	.	TRBJ2-1	TRBV5-1	14	TGCGCCAGCAGCTTGTATCAGGGGGCGAATGAGCAGTTCTTC	CASSLYQGANEQFF
TRBD2	.	TRBJ2-1	TRBV7-8	18	TGTGCCAGCAGCGGATATCGTCTAGCGGGAGGGCTATACAATGAGCAGTTCTTC	CASSGYRLAGGLYNEQFF
TRBD1	.	TRBJ2-7	TRBV7-9	15	TGTGCCAGCAGCTTAAGGGACAGGGGAACCTACGAGCAGTACTTC	CASSLRDRGTYEQYF
.	.	TRBJ2-1	TRBV9	14	TGTGCCAGCAGCGTAGAGGACAGATCCAATGAGCAGTTCTTC	CASSVEDRSNEQFF
.	.	TRBJ1-2	TRBV6-4	13	TGTGCCAGCAGTGCAGGGCAGGGCTATGGCTACACCTTC	CASSAGQGYGYTF
.	.	TRBJ1-5	TRBV30	13	TGTGCCTGGAGTCCCGGTTACAATCAGCCCCAGCATTTT	CAWSPGYNQPQHF
.	.	TRBJ2-1	TRBV9	15	TGTGCCAGCAGCCCTCACAACGATGGGGCACCTGAGCAGTTCTTC	CASSPHNDGAPEQFF
TRBD1	.	TRBJ2-5	TRBV2	13	TGTGCCAGCAGAAGGGACAGGGGAGAGACCCAGTACTTC	CASRRDRGETQYF
.	.	TRBJ2-1	TRBV6-5	16	TGTGCCAGCAGTTACGGGGAGGACAGCTCCTACAATGAGCAGTTCTTC	CASSYGEDSSYNEQFF
TRBD1	.	TRBJ2-7	TRBV19	17	TGTGCCAGTAGCTCTGCCGGAATCGGGACAGGGTATTACGAGCAGTACTTC	CASSSAGIGTGYYEQYF
.	few	TRBJ2-5	TRBV19	12	TGTGCCAGCCGGGACGCAGTAGAGACCCAGTACTTC	CASRDAVETQYF
.	.	TRBJ2-7	TRBV7-2	15	TGTGCCAGCAGCTTAGACAATCGGAGGATGGAGGAGCAGTACTTC	CASSLDNRRMEEQYF
TRBD2	.	TRBJ2-3	TRBV30	14	TGTGCCTGGATGACTAGCGGGAGTCCAGATACGCAGTATTTT	CAWMTSGSPDTQYF
.	.	TRBJ2-5	TRBV7-9	12	TGTGCCAGCAGCTGGAAAGGGGAGACCCAGTACTTC	CASSWKGETQYF
TRBD2	.	TRBJ2-7	TRBV30	14	TGTGCCTGGAGACGGACTAGCGCTGGGTACGAGCAGTACTTC	CAWRRTSAGYEQYF
TRBD1	.	TRBJ1-4	TRBV11-3	15	TGTGCCAGCAGCGGCGGACAGGGTAAAAATGAAAAACTGTTTTTT	CASSGGQGKNEKLFF
.	few	TRBJ2-3	TRBV29-1	13	TGCAGCGTTGGGACAACTTTGGGAGATACGCAGTATTTT	CSVGTTLGDTQYF
.	.	TRBJ1-5	TRBV6-1	17	TGTGCCAGCAGTGAGCAAAGTACGAGGAGCAGCAATCAGCCCCAGCATTTT	CASSEQSTRSSNQPQHF
.	.	TRBJ2-5	TRBV9	14	TGTGCCAGCAGCGTAGGACATGCACAAGAGACCCAGTACTTC	CASSVGHAQETQYF
.	.	TRBJ2-7	TRBV7-2	12	TGTGCCAGCAGCTTATCCTCCTACGAGCAGTACTTC	CASSLSSYEQYF
TRBD2	.	TRBJ2-1	TRBV9	17	TGTGCCAGCAGCGTAGATGAGCGGGAGGGCCCCTACAATGAGCAGTTCTTC	CASSVDEREGPYNEQFF
TRBD1	.	TRBJ2-7	TRBV18	15	TGTGCCAGCTCACCCTCCTCGACAGGGGAAAACGAGCAGTACTTC	CASSPSSTGENEQYF
.	.	TRBJ1-1	TRBV19	11	TGTGCCAGTCATTTTAACACTGAAGCTTTCTTT	CASHFNTEAFF
.	.	TRBJ2-5	TRBV18	16	TGTGCCAGCTCACCGATCAAAACAGGGCCCCAAGAGACCCAGTACTTC	CASSPIKTGPQETQYF
.	.	TRBJ2-1	TRBV5-1	15	TGCGCCAGCAGCTTTGGCGGGACGAATAACAATGAGCAGTTCTTC	CASSFGGTNNNEQFF
.	.	TRBJ1-1	TRBV19	15	TGTGCCAGTAGTATCCCCGGCGTTAGCCGCGCTGAAGCTTTCTTT	CASSIPGVSRAEAFF
.	once	TRBJ2-7	TRBV11-2	13	TGTGCCAGCAGCTTAGAACCACCCTACGAGCAGTACTTC	CASSLEPPYEQYF
.	.	TRBJ2-2	TRBV15	16	TGTGCCACCAGCAGAGATCTGGCAGGGTACACCGGGGAGCTGTTTTTT	CATSRDLAGYTGELFF
.	.	TRBJ2-1	TRBV7-2	14	TGTGCCAGCAGCTTCAACCGGGACGCCAGTTTGCAGTTCTTC	CASSFNRDASLQFF
.	.	TRBJ1-2	TRBV7-2	13	TGTGCCAGCAGCTTAGACAGTCTCTATGGCTACACCTTC	CASSLDSLYGYTF